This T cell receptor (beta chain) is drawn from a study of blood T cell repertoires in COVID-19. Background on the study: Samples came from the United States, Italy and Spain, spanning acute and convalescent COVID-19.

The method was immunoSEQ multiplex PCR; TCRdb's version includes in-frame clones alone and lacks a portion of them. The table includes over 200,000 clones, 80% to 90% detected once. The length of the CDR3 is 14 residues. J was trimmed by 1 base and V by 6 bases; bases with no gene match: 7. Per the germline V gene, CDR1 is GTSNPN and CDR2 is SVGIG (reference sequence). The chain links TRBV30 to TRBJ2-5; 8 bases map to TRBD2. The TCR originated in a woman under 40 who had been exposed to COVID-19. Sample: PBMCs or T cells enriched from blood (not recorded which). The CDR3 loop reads CACLGGGFQETQYF. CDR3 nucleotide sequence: TGTGCCTGCCTCGGGGGGGGTTTCCAAGAGACCCAGTACTTC.